The 16 T cell receptor beta chains below were found in one sample sequenced in a study of blood T cell repertoires in COVID-19. Profiling relied on immunoSEQ multiplex PCR, and the TCRdb table lists in-frame clones only, not all of them. The sample lists 450,000 to 500,000 clones, 80% to 90% occurring once. Material: peripheral blood. The receptor set was obtained from a human donor in a cohort sampled during active COVID-19.

J is TRBJ2-7 and V is TRBV18; 11 bases agree with TRBD2. The trim removed 3 bases at V and 4 bases at J, leaving 5 bases unmatched. The CDR3 is 15 amino acids. Germline CDR1 is KGHSH and CDR2 is LQKENI. The CDR3 DNA follows: TGTGCCAGCTCACCGCTAGCGGGAGGTACATACGAGCAGTACTTC. Translating it yields CASSPLAGGTYEQYF.

This clone showed up many times. The CDR3: CASSEGDIGYTF. The CDR3 region has the DNA TGTGCCAGCAGTGAGGGGGACATCGGCTACACCTTC. V usage is TRBV6-1 and J usage is TRBJ1-2; weak D call: TRBD1 (6 bases). The CDR3 covers 12 residues. Germline CDR1 reads MNHNS; CDR2 reads SASEGT. V was shortened by 3 bases and J by 8 bases, with 10 bases between the two germline ends.

The CDR3 DNA reads TGTGCCAGCAGCTTAGTGGCGGGGAACGGCGGGGAGACCCAGTACTTC. This gives the protein CASSLVAGNGGETQYF. This chain joins TRBV7-2 and TRBJ2-5, with D tentatively TRBD2 (6 bases). Germline V gives CDR1 SGHTA, CDR2 FQGNSA. The CDR3 is 16 residues long. V was clipped by 1 base and J by 5 bases, with 17 bases between them.

The V call is TRBV24-1, the J call TRBJ2-2; 9 nucleotides line up with TRBD1. The CDR3 spans 17 residues. Germline V CDR1 and CDR2: KGHDR, SFDVKD. The V segment lost 5 bases and the J segment 5 bases; nucleotides outside the gene matches: 11. Here the CDR3 DNA reads TGTGCCACCAGTGGTCCAACAGGGGGCGCGTATACCGGGGAGCTGTTTTTT. Translation gives CATSGPTGGAYTGELFF.

The chain has TRBV2 and TRBJ1-3, with 7 bases matching TRBD1. The CDR3 length is 13 residues. Germline values: CDR1 SNHLY, CDR2 FYNNEI. After removal of 11 bases from V and 4 bases from J, the junction contained 8 bases not matched to a gene. The CDR3 spells CAGNRGYGNTIYF. CDR3 nucleotide sequence: TGTGCCGGAAACAGGGGATACGGAAACACCATATATTTT.

The chain joins TRBV6-5 to TRBJ2-1; possibly TRBD1 for D (7 bases). The CDR3 runs 14 residues. Trimming stripped 3 bases from V and 14 bases from J, with 20 bases between. Per germline, CDR1 MNHEY and CDR2 SVGAGI. In DNA, the CDR3 is TGTGCCAGCAGTTATTCCCGATCAGGGGGGTACAAGTTCTTC. This codes for CASSYSRSGGYKFF.

The chain is built from TRBV30 and TRBJ1-2; 9 nucleotides agree with TRBD1. The CDR3 covers 14 residues. After removal of 4 bases from V and 8 bases from J, the junction contained 11 bases not matched to a gene. CDR1 GTSNPN and CDR2 SVGIG come from the germline V gene (reference sequence). CDR3 sequence: CAWIRDRDSQGYTF. CDR3 DNA: TGTGCCTGGATAAGGGACAGGGATTCACAGGGCTACACCTTC.

The chain uses TRBV9 and TRBJ2-3, with 8 positions matching TRBD1. J was trimmed by 4 bases and V by 0 bases; bases with no gene match: 4. Germline values: CDR1 SGDLS, CDR2 YYNGEE. This CDR3 region has 15 residues. The CDR3 DNA is TGTGCCAGCAGCGTAGAACAGGGGGGCCCAGATACGCAGTATTTT. Translating gives CASSVEQGGPDTQYF.

This clone was seen more than once but under ten times. The genes are TRBV5-6 and TRBJ2-7; 10 bases are shared with TRBD2. Germline CDR1 SGHDT, CDR2 YYEEEE. CDR3 length: 15 residues. The ends lost 4 bases at V and 3 bases at J; junction bases unmatched: 7. The chain's CDR3 is CASSARLAGIYEQYF. CDR3 in DNA: TGTGCCAGCAGCGCTAGACTAGCGGGTATCTACGAGCAGTACTTC.

The rearrangement joins TRBV15 to TRBJ2-2; D uncertain. The CDR3 covers 19 residues. Germline V lookup: CDR1 LNHNV, CDR2 YYDKDF (reference sequence). The ends were cut back, 0 bases at V and 1 base at J, with 18 bases in the middle. CDR3 sequence reads: CATSRDSRVSWLNTGELFF. CDR3 in DNA: TGTGCCACCAGCAGAGATTCACGGGTTAGCTGGTTGAACACCGGGGAGCTGTTTTTT.

The gene calls are TRBV10-2 and TRBJ2-1, with 11 bases matching TRBD2. The CDR3 has 13 amino acids. Germline trimming cut 6 bases from V and 7 bases from J; bases unmatched to any gene: 2. Germline CDR1 and CDR2: WSHSY and SAAADI. CDR3 DNA: TGCGCCAGCAGAACTAGCGGGGGAAATGAGCAGTTCTTC. Protein sequence: CASRTSGGNEQFF.

J is TRBJ2-5 and V is TRBV3-1 (or the pseudogene TRBV3-2); perhaps TRBD2 as D (7 bases). The CDR3 loop spans 14 amino acids. Trimming cost V 1 base and J 5 bases, with 11 bases left between them. The germline CDR1 and CDR2 sequences are LGHDT and YNNKEL (reference sequence). The CDR3 is CASSQGRGGETQYF. The CDR3 DNA follows: TGTGCCAGCAGCCAAGGAAGGGGGGGGGAGACCCAGTACTTC.

V is TRBV7-3 and J is TRBJ2-5; tentatively, D is TRBD2 (5 bases). V lost 2 bases and J lost 3, with 10 bases in between. Per germline, CDR1 SGHTA and CDR2 FQGTGA. The CDR3 is made up of 14 amino acids. The DNA for the CDR3 is TGTGCCAGCAGCTTAGGGAGAAGAGAAGAGACCCAGTACTTC. Translated, it gives CASSLGRREETQYF.

The chain carries TRBV3-1 (or the pseudogene TRBV3-2) and TRBJ1-4; D is undetermined. Germline CDR1 is LGHDT and CDR2 is YNNKEL (reference sequence). The CDR3 runs 14 residues. V lost 4 bases and J lost 8, with 14 bases in between. CDR3 in DNA: TGTGCCAGCAGCCCTCGAGGCATTGGGGAAAAACTGTTTTTT. Amino acid sequence: CASSPRGIGEKLFF.

The V call is TRBV11-3, the J call TRBJ2-3; possibly TRBD2 for D (6 bases). V was cut by 9 bases and J by 3 bases, with 19 bases left in between. The CDR3 extends over 15 amino acids. Germline-derived CDR1 and CDR2 are SGHNT and YENEEA. In nucleotides, the CDR3 is TGTGCCAGTAGTGGAGGGGCGTTAGCAACAGATACGCAGTATTTT. Protein sequence: CASSGGALATDTQYF.

The rearrangement links TRBV12-3 or TRBV12-4 to TRBJ2-3, with D unclear. Trimming removed 3 bases from V and 5 bases from J, with 6 bases in between. The CDR3 runs 12 residues. The CDR3 DNA reads TGTGCCAGCAGTTTCACTGTAGATACGCAGTATTTT. Residues: CASSFTVDTQYF.